The 32 T cell receptor beta chains below all came from one sample that was sequenced in a study of glioma-infiltrating T cells. Amplification of TCR alpha and beta CDR3 regions from RNA used iRepertoire nested multiplex PCR. MiXCR, run by TCRdb on the multiplex PCR reads, gives a single entry per CDR3 protein. The sample yields roughly 200,000 distinct CDR3 sequences, around 30% seen once. Input material: glioma tissue, nonneoplastic brain tissue, or PBMCs (not recorded which). Receptor source: a human donor with low-grade glioma or glioblastoma, undergoing nonglioma brain surgery, or in good health (not recorded which).

The rearrangement uses TRBV5-4 and TRBJ2-7; the D gene is possibly TRBD1 (6 bases). The length of the CDR3 is 15 residues. Trimming took off 1 base at V and 5 bases at J, with 16 bases between the two ends. CDR1 and CDR2 from the germline V gene are SGHNT and YYREEE (reference sequence). In DNA, the CDR3 is TGTGCCAGCAGCTTGAGACAGGCCCCGGTGAACGAGCAGTACTTC. Its translation: CASSLRQAPVNEQYF. Full variable domain (outside the CDR3, taken from reference TRBV5-4 and TRBJ2-7): ETGVTQSPTHLIKTRGQQVTLRCSSQSGHNTVSWYQQALGQGPQFIFQYYREEENGRGNFPPRFSGLQFPNYSSELNVNALELDDSALYLCASSLRQAPVNEQYFGPGTRLTVT.

This clonotype has at least ten counts. The chain is built from TRBV27 and TRBJ2-5; no definite D call. V was trimmed by 0 bases and J by 5 bases, leaving 7 bases between them. Per germline, CDR1 MNHEY and CDR2 SMNVEV (reference sequence). The CDR3 runs 13 residues. CDR3 bases: TGTGCCAGCAGTTTATCTGGAAGGGAGACCCAGTACTTC. It yields the protein CASSLSGRETQYF.

In this sample, this clonotype turned up many times. The chain couples TRBV7-2 to TRBJ2-5; weak D call: TRBD2 (5 bases). Germline V gene sequence: CDR1 SGHTA, CDR2 FQGNSA. The CDR3 loop spans 16 amino acids. The V gene lost 0 bases and the J gene lost 5 bases, with 16 bases spanning the gap. In DNA, the CDR3 is TGTGCCAGCAGCTTAGCGTCCCCGGGATTGGGCGAGACCCAGTACTTC. Its protein product is CASSLASPGLGETQYF.

Concerning this clonotype: A read error may be the cause here, since a much bigger clone is one base away. CDR3 bases: TGTTCCAGCAGCTTACCTAGCGGCTACGAGCAGTACTTC. Its protein product is CSSSLPSGYEQYF. This chain links TRBV7-9 with TRBJ2-7; 7 bases align to TRBD2. The CDR3 loop spans 13 amino acids. Germline CDR1 reads SEHNR; CDR2 reads FQNEAQ (reference sequence).

This clonotype was recorded many times. This chain uses TRBV7-9 with TRBJ2-7, with unresolved D. The CDR3 is made up of 14 amino acids. Germline V gene lookup returns CDR1 SEHNR and CDR2 FQNEAQ (reference sequence). V gave up 4 bases and J gave up 4 bases, with 14 bases separating them. CDR3 bases: TGTGCCAGCAGCTACAGCACGAGCTATTACGAGCAGTACTTC. This translates into CASSYSTSYYEQYF.

In the case of this clonotype: The junction differs from germline at one of its ends, possibly a read error. The rearrangement uses TRBV6-2 or TRBV6-3 and TRBJ2-1; 10 bases match TRBD2. The CDR3 consists of 14 residues. Germline values: CDR1 MNHEY, CDR2 SVGEGT. CDR3 bases: TGTGCCAGCAGTTCTCATAGCGGGAGGATTGAGAAGTTCTTC. This codes for CASSSHSGRIEKFF.

This chain joins TRBV12-3 or TRBV12-4 and TRBJ1-5; D ambiguous. Trimming shortened V by 5 bases and J by 0 bases, and 8 bases separated the two germline ends. The CDR3 has 14 residues. The CDR3 DNA sequence: TGTGCCAGCAGTGCACCCGATAGCAATCAGCCCCAGCATTTT. This encodes CASSAPDSNQPQHF.

This clonotype was seen at least ten times. V usage is TRBV20-1 and J usage is TRBJ1-3; 11 bases match TRBD1. V gave up 5 bases and J gave up 13 bases; unmatched junction bases: 4. This CDR3 spans 11 amino acids. From germline, CDR1 is DFQATT and CDR2 SNEGSKA (reference sequence). CDR3 region: CSAGRDRGIYF. In nucleotides, the CDR3 is TGCAGTGCTGGCCGGGACAGGGGGATATATTTT.

There are many counts of this clonotype. The V gene is TRBV27, the J gene TRBJ2-1, with TRBD2 identical over 14 bases. The CDR3 length is 17 residues. With V trimmed by 4 bases and J by 8 bases, 10 bases remained unmatched. Germline values: CDR1 MNHEY, CDR2 SMNVEV (reference sequence). This CDR3 is CASSSGLAGVEWDEQFF. The CDR3 DNA reads TGTGCCAGCAGTTCGGGACTAGCGGGAGTCGAATGGGATGAGCAGTTCTTC.

This clonotype showed up many times. The gene calls are TRBV20-1 and TRBJ2-3; D might be TRBD1 or TRBD2, each matching 5 bases. Trimming left V 3 bases short and J 6 bases short, with 16 bases between. The CDR3 is 14 residues long. In germline, CDR1 is DFQATT, CDR2 SNEGSKA (reference sequence). In DNA, the CDR3 is TGCAGTGCTAGGCCGGGGACGCGCATGGATACGCAGTATTTT. Translating it yields CSARPGTRMDTQYF.

The V gene is TRBV29-1, the J gene TRBJ1-2; no clear D gene. Deletions cut 7 bases from V and 2 bases from J, with 11 bases between. The CDR3 spans 12 residues. The germline CDR1 and CDR2 sequences are SQVTM and ANQGSEA. The CDR3 spells CSAGDKNYGYTF. The CDR3, as DNA: TGCAGCGCCGGTGACAAGAACTATGGCTACACCTTC.

V and J are TRBV19 and TRBJ2-7; D not certain. Germline loops: CDR1 LNHDA, CDR2 SQIVND (reference sequence). V was trimmed by 2 bases and J by 2 bases, leaving 10 bases between them. CDR3 length: 14 amino acids. The CDR3: CASSIPGVAYEQYF. Here the CDR3 DNA reads TGTGCCAGTAGTATACCAGGAGTAGCCTACGAGCAGTACTTC.

Concerning this clonotype: A single base separates this from a much larger clone, so it may be a read error. V and J are TRBV28 and TRBJ1-2; D uncertain. CDR3 size: 17 residues. With 2 bases removed from V and 7 bases from J, the gap between germline ends came to 23 bases. Looked up from germline, CDR1 is MDHEN and CDR2 is SYDVKM. The CDR3 loop is CASSLGVSERAPGGYTF. The CDR3 DNA is TGTGCCAGCAGTTTAGGCGTCAGTGAAAGGGCTCCGGGTGGCTACACCTTC.

The J gene is TRBJ1-2, the V gene TRBV9; D remains unclear. V dropped 3 bases and J dropped 3 bases, with 9 bases sitting between them. Germline V gives CDR1 SGDLS, CDR2 YYNGEE. The CDR3 consists of 13 residues. CDR3 DNA sequence: TGTGCCAGCAGCGAGTTGGGTGACTATGGCTACACCTTC. Its translation is CASSELGDYGYTF.

To note about this clonotype: This sequence may be a read error, since a much larger clone differs from it by one base. The chain uses TRBV4-1 and TRBJ2-1; D is uncertain. This CDR3 region has 16 residues. Germline CDR1 is MGHRA and CDR2 is YSYEKL. CDR3 DNA: TGCGCCAGCAGCCCTCGAAGGATAGGCTTTTACAATGAGCAGCTCTTC. Translating gives CASSPRRIGFYNEQLF.

This clonotype was found many times. V is TRBV7-2 and J is TRBJ2-5; TRBD1 matches 10 bases. Trimming at V came to 4 bases and at J to 6 bases, leaving 5 bases not matched to a gene. The germline V gene has CDR1 SGHTA and CDR2 FQGNSA. The CDR3 consists of 14 residues. The CDR3 loop is CASSSRDRGKTQYF. CDR3 DNA: TGTGCCAGCAGCTCCCGGGACAGGGGAAAGACCCAGTACTTC.

This clonotype appeared a few times. The chain couples TRBV2 to TRBJ1-4; D is unresolved. CDR3 length equals 13 residues. Germline V gene sequence: CDR1 SNHLY, CDR2 FYNNEI. The V and J ends lost 7 bases and 8 bases respectively, with 14 bases between them. The CDR3 DNA follows: TGTGCCAGCACACGGGGATTGAAAGAAAAACTGTTTTTT. As protein: CASTRGLKEKLFF. The variable domain in full, with the rest retrieved from reference TRBV2 and TRBJ1-4, is EPEVTQTPSHQVTQMGQEVILRCVPISNHLYFYWYRQILGQKVEFLVSFYNNEISEKSEIFDDQFSVERPDGSNFTLKIRSTKLEDSAMYFCASTRGLKEKLFFGSGTQLSVL.

The chain employs TRBV7-9 and TRBJ2-4; tentatively, D is TRBD2 (7 bases). V shed 2 bases and J shed 0 bases, with 20 bases lying between them. The germline CDR1 and CDR2 sequences are SEHNR and FQNEAQ (reference sequence). The CDR3 extends over 19 amino acids. The CDR3 is CASSLWLGGGPLAKNIQYF. As DNA, the CDR3 is TGTGCCAGCAGCTTATGGCTAGGGGGGGGCCCTCTAGCCAAAAACATTCAGTACTTC.

On this clonotype: At one of its ends the junction is not consistent with the germline gene, which may arise from a read error. The chain links TRBV4-1 to TRBJ2-1, with D perhaps matching TRBD1 or TRBD2 (5 bases each). CDR1 and CDR2 (germline): MGHRA, YSYEKL. The CDR3 runs 15 residues. The CDR3 DNA reads as TGCGCCAGCAGGCAAGATTGGGGACGTGAGAGTGAGCAGTTCTTC. Protein: CASRQDWGRESEQFF.

The table lists this clonotype with many counts. The gene calls are TRBV4-2 and TRBJ1-1; D may be TRBD1 (5 bases). V lost 5 bases and J 1 base, leaving 14 bases between the germline ends. Germline V gives CDR1 LGHNA, CDR2 YNFKEQ. This CDR3 region has 15 residues. The CDR3 DNA is TGTGCCAGCAGCGCTAGGGGCAAACCGAACACTGAAGCTTTCTTT. Translation: CASSARGKPNTEAFF.

In this sample, this clonotype turned up many times. The rearrangement uses TRBV4-1 and TRBJ2-7; a weak D match, TRBD2 (5 bases). CDR1 is MGHRA and CDR2 is YSYEKL in the germline V gene. V lost 5 bases, J lost 3 bases, and 11 bases lay in between. The CDR3 length is 13 residues. The CDR3, as DNA: TGCGCCAGCAGCTTTCAGAGGGACTACGAGCAGTACTTC. It specifies CASSFQRDYEQYF.

This clonotype was recorded many times. V gene TRBV20-1 combines with J gene TRBJ1-1; D perhaps matches TRBD1 (5 bases). Germline V gene sequence: CDR1 DFQATT, CDR2 SNEGSKA (reference sequence). Deletions cut 7 bases from V and 9 bases from J, with 18 bases between. This CDR3 is built from 12 residues. CDR3 loop: CSGGRQGTKAFF. DNA for the CDR3: TGCAGTGGCGGGAGGCAGGGAACAAAAGCTTTCTTT.

This clonotype appeared many times. The chain has TRBV20-1 and TRBJ2-1; the D gene is possibly TRBD1 (6 bases). Germline V CDR1 and CDR2: DFQATT, SNEGSKA (reference sequence). V was cut by 7 bases and J by 0 bases, with 13 bases left in between. The CDR3 has 14 residues. The DNA of the CDR3 is TGCAGTGGCAGCGACAGGAGCTCCTACAATGAGCAGTTCTTC. It codes for CSGSDRSSYNEQFF.

A note on this clonotype: An end of the junction does not agree with germline; a read error may underlie this. The chain carries TRBV29-1 and TRBJ1-5, with 9 bases aligning to TRBD1. Germline V gene sequence: CDR1 SQVTM, CDR2 ANQGSEA. The CDR3 consists of 14 residues. In DNA, the CDR3 is TGCAGCGTGGGGGGACAGGGTAGCAATCAGCCCCAGAATTTT. Its translation is CSVGGQGSNQPQNF.

Of note for this clonotype: Since the CDR3 does not end with the conserved phenylalanine or tryptophan, this likely comes from a read error. Because the CDR3's place on the DNA is in doubt, the DNA is left out and the CDR3 is given as listed by TCRdb. The chain uses TRBV20-1 and TRBJ2-7; the DNA was not compared with TRBD1, the D call given in the table. Both ends counted, the CDR3 spans 12 residues. Germline V gives CDR1 DFQATT, CDR2 SNEGSKA (reference sequence). CDR3 region: CSARGVSYEQCY.

The table lists this clonotype with many counts. This chain joins TRBV27 and TRBJ2-1; perhaps TRBD2 as D (5 bases). The CDR3 covers 14 residues. The V end was cut by 5 bases, the J end by 4 bases, with 12 bases between. CDR1 MNHEY and CDR2 SMNVEV come from the germline V gene (reference sequence). The CDR3 region is CASSERDRYNEQFF. The CDR3 DNA reads TGTGCCAGCAGTGAACGGGATAGGTACAATGAGCAGTTCTTC.

This clonotype was recorded a few times. The chain employs TRBV3-1 and TRBJ2-2, with D perhaps TRBD2 (6 bases). V lost 2 bases and J 5 bases, leaving 9 bases between the germline ends. This CDR3 spans 14 amino acids. Germline V gene sequence: CDR1 LGHDT, CDR2 YNNKEL (reference sequence). The CDR3 coding sequence is TGTGCCAGCAGCCAATCTGGGGGGACCGGGGAGCTGTTTTTT. It codes for CASSQSGGTGELFF. The complete variable domain, with remaining parts taken from reference TRBV3-1 and TRBJ2-2, reads DTAVSQTPKYLVTQMGNDKSIKCEQNLGHDTMYWYKQDSKKFLKIMFSYNNKELIINETVPNRFSPKSPDKAHLNLHINSLELGDSAVYFCASSQSGGTGELFFGEGSRLTVL.

Points on this clonotype: This may stem from a read error, because a much larger clone lies one nucleotide away. The chain combines TRBV10-3 with TRBJ1-2; the D is unclear. The CDR3 runs to 15 residues. Looked up from germline, CDR1 is ENHRY and CDR2 is SYGVKD. CDR3 sequence (DNA): TGTGCCATCAGTGAGCCCTATGGACGGATATATGGCGACACCTTC. Encoded protein: CAISEPYGRIYGDTF.

In the case of this clonotype: A clone one base away is much larger, so this may be a read error. The chain couples TRBV6-1 to TRBJ1-2; 10 bases align to TRBD1. This CDR3 region has 13 residues. In germline, CDR1 is MNHNS, CDR2 SASEGT. V lost 10 bases to trimming and J lost 6 bases; unmatched junction nucleotides: 8. This CDR3 reads CAISAGTGDGYTF. The CDR3 nucleotides read TGTGCCATCAGCGCCGGGACAGGGGATGGCTACACCTTC.

Points on this clonotype: A much larger clone lies a single base off, so this may be a read error. This CDR3 fails to terminate in the conserved phenylalanine or tryptophan, so it likely reflects a read error. V usage is TRBV4-2 and J usage is TRBJ2-5; 11 positions match TRBD2. This CDR3 contains 18 residues. The germline V gene encodes CDR1 LGHNA and CDR2 YNFKEQ. Losses at the gene ends were 1 base for V and 2 bases for J; bases not matched to a gene: 9. The CDR3, as DNA: TGTGCCAGCAGCCAAGCTTTTCAGGGACTAGCGGATCAAGAGACCCAGTACTTA. Its protein is CASSQAFQGLADQETQYL.

This rearrangement joins TRBV2 to TRBJ2-1; 15 bases agree with TRBD2. The CDR3 totals 17 residues. The germline V gene has CDR1 SNHLY and CDR2 FYNNEI. Unmatched junction bases numbered 13, after V lost 11 bases and J lost 5 bases. The CDR3 spells CAVRGLAGGLVHNEQFF. The DNA for the CDR3 is TGTGCCGTCAGGGGACTAGCGGGAGGCCTTGTACACAATGAGCAGTTCTTC.

This clonotype showed up many times. V is TRBV6-1 and J is TRBJ2-5; 9 bases fit TRBD2. V lost 2 bases and J lost 4; bases outside the gene matches: 11. Germline CDR1 reads MNHNS; CDR2 reads SASEGT. This CDR3 has 17 residues. The CDR3 DNA follows: TGTGCCAGCAGTGAATTTGATAGCGGGAGAAGGCGAGAGACCCAGTACTTC. It translates to CASSEFDSGRRRETQYF.